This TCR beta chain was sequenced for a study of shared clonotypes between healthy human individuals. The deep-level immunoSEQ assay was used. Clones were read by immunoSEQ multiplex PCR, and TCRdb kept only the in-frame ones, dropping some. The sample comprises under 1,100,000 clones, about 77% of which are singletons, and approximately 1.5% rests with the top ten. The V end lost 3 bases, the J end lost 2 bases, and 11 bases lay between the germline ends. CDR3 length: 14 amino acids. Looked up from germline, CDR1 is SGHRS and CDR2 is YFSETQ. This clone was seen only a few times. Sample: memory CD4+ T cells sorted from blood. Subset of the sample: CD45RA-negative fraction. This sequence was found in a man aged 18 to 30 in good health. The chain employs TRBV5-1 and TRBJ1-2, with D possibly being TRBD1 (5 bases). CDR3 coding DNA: TGCGCCAGCAGCTGGGGGTCAGGGAACTATGGCTACACCTTC. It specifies CASSWGSGNYGYTF.